Below, 20 T cell receptor beta chains from the same sample are listed, as sequenced in a study of CD8+CD57+ T cells in acquired aplastic anemia. Genomic DNA acted as the template from which TCR beta VDJ combination and CDR3 sequence profiling were carried out. TCRdb called the reads again in MiXCR, with one record for every CDR3 protein. The sample has 65,000 to 85,000 distinct CDR3 sequences, approximately 50% seen once; the top ten hold about 8%. The sample taken for sequencing was sorted CD4+, CD8+, or CD8+CD57+ T cells (not recorded which) from PBMCs. These receptors were obtained from a human donor in good health, serving as a control.

Details on this clonotype: The conserved final phenylalanine or tryptophan is absent from the CDR3, which likely points to a read error. This chain uses TRBV4-1 with TRBJ2-1, with 11 bases matching TRBD1. This CDR3 spans 16 amino acids. With V trimmed by 5 bases and J by 7 bases, 10 bases remained unmatched. The germline gives CDR1 MGHRA, CDR2 YSYEKL. This CDR3 reads CASSLALGQGGNEQFL. Here the CDR3 DNA reads TGCGCCAGCAGCTTAGCGTTGGGACAGGGGGGGAATGAGCAGTTCCTC.

The chain joins TRBV10-2 to TRBJ1-2, with D perhaps TRBD1 (6 bases). The ends were cut back, 8 bases at V and 1 base at J, with 11 bases in the middle. CDR1 is WSHSY and CDR2 is SAAADI in the germline V gene. The CDR3 has 13 residues. The CDR3 DNA follows: TGCGCCAGCGCCCAGGGGATTAACTATGGCTACACCTTC. Translating it yields CASAQGINYGYTF.

J is TRBJ1-5 and V is TRBV25-1, with a tentative D call TRBD1 (5 bases). The CDR3 consists of 13 residues. The V end was cut by 2 bases, the J end by 9 bases, with 11 bases between. Looked up from germline, CDR1 is MGHDK and CDR2 is SYGVNS. The CDR3 sequence is CASSEAQTGPQHF. The CDR3 DNA reads as TGTGCCAGCAGTGAAGCCCAAACAGGGCCCCAGCATTTT.

A word on this clonotype: A junction end diverges from the germline sequence, so it may reflect a read error. The V call is TRBV24-1, the J call TRBJ2-3, with 9 bases fitting TRBD1. Germline values: CDR1 KGHDR, CDR2 SFDVKD. CDR3 length equals 15 residues. CDR3 bases: TGTGCCATCAGTGGAGGGGACAGGGGCACAGATACGCAGTATTTT. This gives the protein CAISGGDRGTDTQYF.

The rearrangement joins TRBV12-3 or TRBV12-4 to TRBJ2-5, with 11 bases matching TRBD2. After removal of 6 bases from V and 2 bases from J, the junction contained 5 bases not matched to a gene. The CDR3 length is 15 residues. CDR3 in DNA: TGTGCCAGCAGGCTAGCGGGGGGAGGGCAAGAGACCCAGTACTTC. It encodes CASRLAGGGQETQYF.

The chain has TRBV20-1 and TRBJ1-1, with TRBD1 as a possible D gene (5 bases). Trimming took 4 bases from V and 6 from J, leaving 15 bases between them. The CDR3 has 13 residues. Germline loops: CDR1 DFQATT, CDR2 SNEGSKA (reference sequence). The CDR3 protein is CSATIRIRAEAFF. CDR3 sequence (DNA): TGCAGTGCTACTATCAGAATCAGGGCTGAAGCTTTCTTT.

This clonotype has a count of ten or more. The chain combines TRBV9 with TRBJ1-2; D is undetermined. The CDR3 consists of 13 residues. V was trimmed by 1 base and J by 2 bases, leaving 6 bases between them. Per the germline V gene, CDR1 is SGDLS and CDR2 is YYNGEE. The CDR3 here is CASSVRLNYGYTF. CDR3 in DNA: TGTGCCAGCAGCGTAAGGTTAAACTATGGCTACACCTTC.

Notes on this clonotype: A much larger clone differs by one base, so this may be a read error. The chain is built from TRBV10-3 and TRBJ1-2, with 7 positions matching TRBD1. The V segment lost 5 bases and the J segment 4 bases; nucleotides outside the gene matches: 19. The CDR3 is 18 residues long. The germline V gene encodes CDR1 ENHRY and CDR2 SYGVKD. The CDR3 DNA sequence: TGTGCCATCAGTCCTTCCCCAGGGGGAGGGGAGGTTCTCTATGGCTACACCTTC. It codes for CAISPSPGGGEVLYGYTF.

In this sample, this clonotype turned up many times. V is TRBV6-1 and J is TRBJ1-2, with a weak D call TRBD1 (5 bases). The CDR3 contains 18 residues. Per the germline V gene, CDR1 is MNHNS and CDR2 is SASEGT. V was trimmed by 2 bases and J by 4 bases, leaving 23 bases between them. The CDR3 loop is CASSEFDLAGTDFYGYTF. CDR3 coding DNA: TGTGCCAGCAGTGAATTTGACCTCGCCGGGACCGACTTCTATGGCTACACCTTC.

The rearrangement joins TRBV7-9 to TRBJ1-2; D unclear. CDR1 and CDR2 from the germline V gene are SEHNR and FQNEAQ (reference sequence). The CDR3 loop spans 15 amino acids. The V and J ends lost 0 bases and 0 bases respectively, with 8 bases between them. As DNA, the CDR3 is TGTGCCAGCAGCTTAGCAGGAGAAGCTAACTATGGCTACACCTTC. Translation gives CASSLAGEANYGYTF.

This chain connects TRBV24-1 to TRBJ2-7, with no clear D. V shed 9 bases and J shed 2 bases, with 1 base lying between them. Germline CDR1 is KGHDR and CDR2 is SFDVKD. The CDR3 consists of 9 residues. The CDR3 protein is CATPYEQYF. The CDR3 coding sequence is TGTGCCACCCCCTACGAGCAGTACTTC.

The genes are TRBV15 and TRBJ2-5, with D perhaps TRBD1 (6 bases). V was trimmed by 0 bases and J by 1 base, leaving 15 bases between them. The CDR3 length is 17 residues. Germline assignment: CDR1 LNHNV and CDR2 YYDKDF (reference sequence). CDR3 DNA: TGTGCCACCAGCAGAGATCAGGCAGGGGCCCTCCAAGAGACCCAGTACTTC. Amino acids: CATSRDQAGALQETQYF.

The chain is built from TRBV9 and TRBJ2-7; 12 bases match TRBD2. The V gene's germline CDR1 is SGDLS and CDR2 YYNGEE. Trimming at V came to 3 bases and at J to 6 bases, leaving 7 bases not matched to a gene. CDR3 size: 15 residues. CDR3 sequence (DNA): TGTGCCAGCAGCGCCGCTAGCGGGAGGGCCTCCGAGCAGTACTTC. This sequence encodes CASSAASGRASEQYF.

The V gene is TRBV10-3, the J gene TRBJ2-1; D possibly corresponds to TRBD2 (6 bases). Between the trimmed V and J ends, which lost 7 bases and 9 bases, there was a span of 16 bases. The length of the CDR3 is 13 residues. Germline V CDR1 and CDR2: ENHRY, SYGVKD. CDR3: CAIMDYASGEQFF. In DNA, the CDR3 is TGTGCCATCATGGACTACGCTTCCGGTGAGCAGTTCTTC.

This chain connects TRBV12-1 to TRBJ1-6. TRBV12-1 is a pseudogene segment. CDR3 length: 15 residues. This CDR3 reads CPSSFATGRRAPLHF. The CDR3 DNA is TGTCCCAGCAGCTTTGCCACAGGCCGGAGGGCACCCCTCCACTTT.

The chain carries TRBV2 and TRBJ1-2, with D unresolved. The germline V gene has CDR1 SNHLY and CDR2 FYNNEI. The CDR3 is 13 residues long. V lost 6 bases and J lost 8, with 16 bases in between. This CDR3 reads CASSLGGNVGYTF. CDR3 nucleotides: TGTGCCAGCAGCTTAGGAGGGAATGTAGGCTACACCTTC.

CDR3 in amino acids: CASTTDRVYEQYF. The CDR3 coding sequence is TGTGCCAGCACCACGGACAGGGTATACGAGCAGTACTTC. The genes are TRBV2 and TRBJ2-7; 8 positions match TRBD1. This CDR3 has 13 amino acids. The trim removed 7 bases at V and 4 bases at J, leaving 6 bases unmatched. Per the germline V gene, CDR1 is SNHLY and CDR2 is FYNNEI.

In DNA form, the CDR3 reads TGTGCCAGCAGCATACAATCCGGGACTAGCACAGATACGCAGTATTTT. Residues: CASSIQSGTSTDTQYF. J is TRBJ2-3 and V is TRBV6-1, with D possibly TRBD2 on 6 matching bases. From germline, CDR1 is MNHNS and CDR2 SASEGT. The V and J ends lost 6 bases and 0 bases respectively, with 16 bases between them. This CDR3 comprises 16 residues.

This clonotype has just one count. A junction boundary mismatches the germline segment, possibly from a read error. This sequence joins TRBV27 and TRBJ2-3, with D hard to call. The V gene's germline CDR1 is MNHEY and CDR2 SMNVEV (reference sequence). The CDR3 is 14 amino acids. Written as DNA, the CDR3 is TGTGCCTGCAGTTTGCTGGACGACACAGATACGCAGTATTTT. Its translation: CACSLLDDTDTQYF.

Only a few counts were recorded for this clonotype. The CDR3 loop reads CASSAYEAFF. The CDR3, as DNA: TGTGCCAGCAGCGCCTATGAAGCTTTCTTT. V usage is TRBV9 and J usage is TRBJ1-1; D is ambiguous. Germline CDR1 is SGDLS and CDR2 is YYNGEE. V lost 3 bases and J lost 7, with 4 bases in between. The CDR3 has 10 residues.